This T cell receptor (beta chain) is drawn from a study of blood T cell repertoires in COVID-19 (dated by TCRdb to the early 2020s). General notes on the study: Samples from collaborators originated in the United States, Italy and Spain and spanned both the acute and convalescent phases of COVID-19. The material from the prospective study consisted of cDNA or gDNA derived from T cells, B-cell-depleted T cells, or PBMCs. Subjects who had been exposed to COVID-19, were actively infected with it, or had recovered from it provided the deeply sampled blood TCRbeta repertoires that made up the dataset. The repertoires were made available in a free public database intended to serve as a resource for research on the immune response to SARS-CoV-2. Samples came from the ongoing ImmuneRACE study (first 160 participants) plus 1,254 subjects from 6 global collaborators. Sample metadata almost always included a de-identified subject ID, COVID-19 status, age in years and sex. Where available, HLA class I and class II types were taken from metadata supplied by the sample provider and were not determined by assay-based typing.

One collaborating source in Seattle enrolled patients while the patients were actively infected and followed the patients over time throughout the course of disease. Collaborating institutions collected whole blood in K2EDTA tubes following their own protocols. Collaborator samples were shipped for TCRbeta analysis as frozen whole blood, isolated PBMCs, or DNA extracted from either sample type. Comment on this clone: It lacks a known antigen. There are no base qualities to consult, and no much larger clone falls within one base.

TCRbeta CDR3 regions were amplified from genomic DNA using the immunoSEQ Assay, a bias-controlled multiplex PCR. The authors' pipeline ran thus. Nucleated cell counts per sample were estimated from amplification of reference gene primers within the assay. To quantify the absolute abundance of each unique TCRbeta CDR3 rearrangement, sequence reads were collapsed and filtered. For each sample, productive Simpson clonality was calculated as the square root of Simpson's diversity index across productive rearrangements. The immuneACCESS repertoire file appears here via TCRdb, limited to in-frame rearrangements. These files lack a portion of the clones; in checked studies, under half of the deficit traces to unresolved V genes, and the cause of the others is not known. The D gene and trimming were derived from the DNA, and the V and J assignments and clone size from that table. The sample table lists 200,000 to 250,000 clones, around 86% of them with a count of one. The ten largest clones represent roughly 8.2% of the sample.

The full study reports these points: Clinical and demographic metadata were provided uncurated, with the amount varying by source and participant.

The germline V gene (reference sequence) provides CDR1 SGHKS and CDR2 YYEKEE. The CDR3 starts with the cysteine, ends with the phenylalanine, and has 16 residues. Solely the CDR3 DNA is kept, with 48 bases framed from the first base. Trimming costs V 4 bases and J 6 bases, and their ends lie 17 bases apart. This clonotype was sampled from a woman aged 80 or over with COVID-19, enrolled during active disease. In this chain, TRBV5-5 is recombined with TRBJ1-6; the D region possibly corresponds to TRBD1 (5 bases align). Material: peripheral blood. The CDR3 has the sequence CASSPQTGVSNSPLHF. The DNA sequence follows: TGTGCCAGCAGCCCGCAGACGGGGGTCAGTAATTCACCCCTCCACTTT.